Below, 22 T cell receptor beta chains from the same sample are listed, as sequenced in a study of blood T cell repertoires in COVID-19 (dated by TCRdb to about 2020). Library method: the immunoSEQ multiplex PCR assay. Entries here come from immuneACCESS through TCRdb and include only in-frame sequences with V and J called. Some clones fail to appear in such tables; in the studies checked, an unresolved V gene covers under half of the shortfall, and the cause of the remainder is unknown. This sample gives about 74,000 clones in total; approximately 84% of them show up just once. The ten largest clonotypes hold over 35% of the sample. What was sequenced was peripheral blood. These receptors all come from a man between 65 and 85 years old with acute or convalescent COVID-19.

There are a few counts of this clone. This chain uses TRBV5-1 with TRBJ1-1; D unclear. The CDR3 totals 13 residues. Germline lookup yields CDR1 SGHRS and CDR2 YFSETQ. With 6 bases removed from V and 4 bases from J, the gap between germline ends came to 13 bases. This CDR3 is CASKAGSSTEAFF. CDR3 bases: TGCGCCAGCAAGGCCGGGAGTTCCACTGAAGCTTTCTTT.

This rearrangement joins TRBV27 to TRBJ2-7; unclear D gene. The germline V and J ends were trimmed by 6 bases and 0 bases, with 9 bases remaining between them. The CDR3 sequence is 13 residues long. Germline V gene data show CDR1 as MNHEY and CDR2 as SMNVEV (reference sequence). CDR3 region: CASSRTGSYEQYF. The CDR3 DNA reads as TGTGCCAGCAGCCGTACCGGCTCCTACGAGCAGTACTTC.

Here the CDR3 DNA reads TGTGCCAGCAGAGAGGGACAGGCCAAAAACATTCAGTACTTC. Residues: CASREGQAKNIQYF. The chain has TRBV2 and TRBJ2-4; 7 bases fit TRBD1. The CDR3 is made up of 14 amino acids. V gave up 6 bases and J gave up 1 base; unmatched junction bases: 3. Germline CDR1 SNHLY, CDR2 FYNNEI.

This chain links TRBV5-1 with TRBJ2-7; 8 bases line up with TRBD1. In germline, CDR1 is SGHRS, CDR2 YFSETQ. Unmatched junction bases numbered 1, after V lost 4 bases and J lost 4 bases. CDR3 size: 12 residues. In nucleotides, the CDR3 is TGCGCCAGCAGCCAGGGGGCTTACGAGCAGTACTTC. This encodes CASSQGAYEQYF.

The chain employs TRBV5-1 and TRBJ2-1; a possible D gene is TRBD2 (5 bases). Trimming left V 5 bases short and J 0 bases short, with 12 bases between. This CDR3 contains 15 residues. CDR1 and CDR2 from the germline V gene are SGHRS and YFSETQ. CDR3 in DNA: TGCGCCAGCAGGGGAGAAGGCAGCTCCTACAATGAGCAGTTCTTC. Translated, it gives CASRGEGSSYNEQFF.

CDR3 nucleotide sequence: TGTGCCAGCTCACCCCAGCGACTAGCGGCTAGCACAGATACGCAGTATTTT. This codes for CASSPQRLAASTDTQYF. The chain employs TRBV18 and TRBJ2-3, with 9 positions matching TRBD2. The length of the CDR3 is 17 residues. The J segment lost 0 bases and the V segment lost 3 bases, leaving 7 bases of the junction unmatched. Per germline, CDR1 KGHSH and CDR2 LQKENI.

This chain connects TRBV5-8 to TRBJ2-1; the D gene is possibly TRBD1 (7 bases). The CDR3 length is 15 residues. The germline V gene has CDR1 SGHTS and CDR2 YDEGEE. Trimming shortened V by 4 bases and J by 2 bases, and 13 bases separated the two germline ends. The CDR3 sequence: CASSPRGVAYNEQFF. The CDR3 DNA follows: TGTGCCAGCAGCCCCAGGGGGGTTGCCTACAATGAGCAGTTCTTC.

This clone has just one count. The chain couples TRBV11-2 to TRBJ2-3; possible D gene TRBD1, 5 bases. CDR1 is SGHAT and CDR2 is FQNNGV in the germline V gene. The CDR3 has 14 amino acids. The V and J ends lost 0 bases and 4 bases respectively, with 8 bases between them. CDR3 nucleotides: TGTGCCAGCAGCTTAGATAGGGGCGCAGATACGCAGTATTTT. It translates to CASSLDRGADTQYF.

The gene calls are TRBV23-1 and TRBJ2-4; 12 bases agree with TRBD2. TRBV23-1 qualifies as an ORF whose function is uncertain. V was pared by 1 base and J by 8 bases, with 3 bases of the junction left unmatched. This CDR3 is built from 15 residues. The chain's CDR3 is CASSQWLAGGDIQYF. In nucleotides, the CDR3 is TGCGCCAGCAGTCAATGGCTAGCGGGAGGGGACATTCAGTACTTC.

The rearrangement joins TRBV5-1 to TRBJ1-2; the D is unclear. Trimming stripped 4 bases from V and 8 bases from J, with 18 bases between. Germline V lookup: CDR1 SGHRS, CDR2 YFSETQ. The CDR3 spans 14 residues. In DNA, the CDR3 is TGCGCCAGCAGCCCATCCGGAGGACTAGGAGGCTACACCTTC. Its protein product is CASSPSGGLGGYTF.

The J gene is TRBJ1-2, the V gene TRBV5-6; D gene uncertain. Trimming took 4 bases from V and 4 from J, leaving 8 bases between them. This CDR3 comprises 12 residues. Germline V gene sequence: CDR1 SGHDT, CDR2 YYEEEE. CDR3 in amino acids: CASSRAGYGYTF. The CDR3, as DNA: TGTGCCAGCAGCAGGGCGGGCTATGGCTACACCTTC.

The chain links TRBV9 to TRBJ2-2; the D gene is possibly TRBD2 (6 bases). Germline loops: CDR1 SGDLS, CDR2 YYNGEE. Trimming pared 0 bases from V and 3 bases from J, leaving 15 bases between. This CDR3 has 17 residues. CDR3 sequence: CASSVASGLTYTGELFF. The DNA of the CDR3 is TGTGCCAGCAGCGTAGCTTCGGGACTCACCTACACCGGGGAGCTGTTTTTT. Based on the CDR3 plus reference TRBV9 and TRBJ2-2, the full variable domain is DSGVTQTPKHLITATGQRVTLRCSPRSGDLSVYWYQQSLDQGLQFLIQYYNGEERAKGNILERFSAQQFPDLHSELNLSSLELGDSALYFCASSVASGLTYTGELFFGEGSRLTVL.

The chain carries TRBV19 and TRBJ2-2; D ambiguous. Germline V CDR1 and CDR2: LNHDA, SQIVND (reference sequence). The CDR3 sequence is 13 residues long. V was clipped by 11 bases and J by 6 bases, with 16 bases between them. CDR3 sequence (DNA): TGTGCCTCCTCGCCCAGTTTTCCCGGGGAGCTGTTTTTT. This translates into CASSPSFPGELFF. The whole variable domain, filled in from reference TRBV19 and TRBJ2-2, reads DGGITQSPKYLFRKEGQNVTLSCEQNLNHDAMYWYRQDPGQGLRLIYYSQIVNDFQKGDIAEGYSVSREKKESFPLTVTSAQKNPTAFYLCASSPSFPGELFFGEGSRLTVL.

The rearrangement links TRBV18 to TRBJ1-2; the D gene is possibly TRBD1 (5 bases). CDR1 KGHSH and CDR2 LQKENI come from the germline V gene. The V end lost 2 bases, the J end lost 6 bases, and 13 bases lay between the germline ends. The CDR3 runs to 14 residues. The CDR3: CASSPTGGVNGYTF. CDR3 nucleotides: TGTGCCAGCTCACCAACTGGAGGGGTCAATGGCTACACCTTC.

This sequence joins TRBV12-5 and TRBJ2-1, with D tentatively TRBD2 (5 bases). The CDR3 length is 13 residues. The germline V gene has CDR1 LGHNT and CDR2 FRNRAP. The V gene lost 4 bases and the J gene lost 8 bases, with 12 bases spanning the gap. CDR3 nucleotide sequence: TGTGCTAGTGGTTCCCCTGGGAGCCATGAGCAGTTCTTC. Its translation: CASGSPGSHEQFF.

This rearrangement joins TRBV14 to TRBJ1-1; tentative D call: TRBD1 (6 bases). This CDR3 comprises 15 residues. The germline gives CDR1 SGHDN, CDR2 FVKESK. V gave up 4 bases and J gave up 0 bases, with 12 bases separating them. In nucleotides, the CDR3 is TGTGCCAGCAGCCGCACGACAGGAATGAACACTGAAGCTTTCTTT. This translates into CASSRTTGMNTEAFF.

This chain uses TRBV3-1 (or the pseudogene TRBV3-2) with TRBJ2-1, with 8 nucleotides matching TRBD2. This CDR3 spans 14 amino acids. Germline V gene sequence: CDR1 LGHDT, CDR2 YNNKEL (reference sequence). V was clipped by 1 base and J by 10 bases; unmatched bases: 6. This CDR3 is CASSQVWSSGEQFF. Here the CDR3 DNA reads TGTGCCAGCAGCCAAGTTTGGTCTAGCGGGGAGCAGTTCTTC.

This rearrangement joins TRBV3-1 (or the pseudogene TRBV3-2) to TRBJ1-6, with TRBD1 as a possible D gene (6 bases). V was trimmed by 1 base and J by 7 bases, leaving 11 bases between them. Germline lookup yields CDR1 LGHDT and CDR2 YNNKEL (reference sequence). The CDR3 is 15 amino acids. The CDR3 sequence is CASSQGGRGNSPLHF. The CDR3 DNA sequence: TGTGCCAGCAGCCAAGGGGGCAGGGGCAATTCACCCCTCCACTTT.

In its sample, this clone was seen once. The CDR3 region is CASGFATGGQTLYEQYF. CDR3 bases: TGTGCTAGTGGTTTCGCGACAGGGGGACAAACTCTCTACGAGCAGTACTTC. The chain uses TRBV12-5 and TRBJ2-7; 9 bases map to TRBD1. CDR1 is LGHNT, CDR2 FRNRAP, per germline. The CDR3 contains 17 residues. V lost 3 bases, J lost 3 bases, and 12 bases stayed unmatched.

This clone was recorded a few times. V and J are TRBV15 and TRBJ2-7; D call uncertain. The CDR3 extends over 13 amino acids. In germline, CDR1 is LNHNV, CDR2 YYDKDF (reference sequence). V lost 5 bases and J 0 bases, leaving 8 bases between the germline ends. DNA for the CDR3: TGTGCCACCAGCCCCGACATCTCCTACGAGCAGTACTTC. Protein sequence: CATSPDISYEQYF.

The rearrangement uses TRBV29-1 and TRBJ1-2; 7 bases match TRBD1. The V and J ends lost 7 bases and 6 bases, in that order; junction bases with no gene match: 11. CDR1 SQVTM and CDR2 ANQGSEA come from the germline V gene. This CDR3 comprises 13 residues. CDR3 region: CSGRRGTADGYTF. The DNA for the CDR3 is TGCAGCGGGAGGCGTGGGACAGCAGATGGCTACACCTTC.

The V and J genes are TRBV6-2 or TRBV6-3 and TRBJ2-6; TRBD2 might be the D (5 bases). CDR1 and CDR2 from the germline V gene are MNHEY and SVGEGT. CDR3 length: 15 residues. Trimming pared 5 bases from V and 2 bases from J, leaving 10 bases between. CDR3 in DNA: TGTGCCAGCAGTCCCTGGGGAGCTGGGGCCAACGTCCTGACTTTC. Translation gives CASSPWGAGANVLTF.